This is a list of T cell receptor beta chains from one sample in a study of T cells expressing NK-cell markers. TCRdb reanalyzed the 5' RACE reads and collapses them to one entry per CDR3 protein, without DNA. Recorded for this sample: 300,000 to 500,000 distinct CDR3 sequences. Sequenced: blood T cells: a sorted CD56 or NKG2C T cell subset, CD4+ or CD8+ T cells, or bulk PBMC T cells (not recorded which). These receptors came from a woman aged 45 to 65 in good health. Both conserved end residues are part of each CDR3.

j_call v_call cdr3_aa
TRBJ1-2 TRBV3-1 CASSPHTGGYTF
TRBJ2-3 TRBV3-1 CASSIYGGRTDTQYF
TRBJ2-3 TRBV28 CASSKERIGYF
TRBJ2-5 TRBV12-3/TRBV12-4 CASSLGGRAQETQYF
TRBJ1-2 TRBV6-5 CASSYSVQNLYGYTF
TRBJ2-3 TRBV20-1 CSAVAGDLWTQYF
TRBJ2-1 TRBV18 CASSRELAGSNEQFF
TRBJ2-3 TRBV27 CASSDFGQGTDTQYF
TRBJ2-3 TRBV20-1 CSAPLRSSTDTQYF
TRBJ2-1 TRBV6-5 CASSALGSLPNEQFF
TRBJ2-3 TRBV19 CASTSQRASGLHSTDTQYF
TRBJ2-1 TRBV20-1 CSAGGTPREQFF
TRBJ2-5 TRBV7-8 CASSPLAGTQETQYF
TRBJ1-2 TRBV29-1 CSVERTDRFYGYTF
TRBJ2-7 TRBV7-9 CASSSGGKYEQYF
TRBJ2-5 TRBV12-3/TRBV12-4 CASRFREREETQYF
TRBJ2-2 TRBV11-2 CASSFLQKRAGELFF
TRBJ2-1 TRBV7-9 CASSSFLGALFNEQFF
TRBJ2-2 TRBV19 CASSMGLAEGAGELFF
TRBJ1-2 TRBV20-1 CSARASGTAVGYTF
TRBJ2-7 TRBV29-1 CGGLAGPAYEQYF
TRBJ1-2 TRBV20-1 CSAIGSWGGYTF